The next 16 T cell receptor beta chains were all read from a single sample in a study of blood T cell repertoires in COVID-19. TCRdb's table, derived via immunoSEQ multiplex PCR, lists solely in-frame clones and lacks some. The profile shows 100,000 to 120,000 clones, around 79% of them singletons. Sequenced sample: peripheral blood. The receptors were gathered from a woman at least 80 years old with active or convalescent COVID-19.

The genes are TRBV29-1 and TRBJ2-5; TRBD1 is a possible D gene (7 bases). V lost 4 bases and J 2 bases, leaving 14 bases between the germline ends. This CDR3 contains 14 residues. From germline, CDR1 is SQVTM and CDR2 ANQGSEA. The DNA of the CDR3 is TGCAGCGTTGTTAAAGCAGGGGGGCAAGAGACCCAGTACTTC. As protein: CSVVKAGGQETQYF.

This chain connects TRBV7-3 to TRBJ2-1; 8 bases are shared with TRBD1. The J segment lost 0 bases and the V segment lost 5 bases, leaving 3 bases of the junction unmatched. Germline lookup yields CDR1 SGHTA and CDR2 FQGTGA. CDR3 size: 15 residues. CDR3 loop: CASSRDRGSYNEQFF. CDR3 nucleotide sequence: TGTGCCAGCAGCCGAGACAGGGGCTCCTACAATGAGCAGTTCTTC.

The CDR3 nucleotides are TGTGCCAGCAGAACCCCCGTAGACAAATACGAGCAGTACTTC. It translates to CASRTPVDKYEQYF. V and J are TRBV28 and TRBJ2-7; D remains ambiguous. The V end was cut by 6 bases, the J end by 4 bases, with 16 bases between. The CDR3 runs 14 residues. Germline V gene sequence: CDR1 MDHEN, CDR2 SYDVKM.

The genes are TRBV12-3 or TRBV12-4 and TRBJ1-2, with D perhaps matching TRBD1 (5 bases). The germline V and J ends were trimmed by 6 bases and 10 bases, with 12 bases remaining between them. CDR3 length: 11 amino acids. CDR3 loop: CASSYRGDYTF. DNA for the CDR3: TGTGCCAGCAGCTACCGGGGGGACTACACCTTC.

The V call is TRBV29-1, the J call TRBJ1-5; D remains unclear. Trimming removed 4 bases at V and 4 bases at J, with 11 bases between. Germline V gene data show CDR1 as SQVTM and CDR2 as ANQGSEA. The length of the CDR3 is 13 residues. The CDR3 DNA is TGCAGCGTTGGAGTGCGGCCGAATCAGCCCCAGCATTTT. It is translated as CSVGVRPNQPQHF.

CDR3 loop: CASSPLQGGTEAFF. The CDR3 DNA reads as TGCGCCAGCAGCCCTTTACAGGGGGGAACTGAAGCTTTCTTT. The V call is TRBV5-1, the J call TRBJ1-1; TRBD1 matches 8 bases. CDR3 length: 14 residues. Germline trimming cut 4 bases from V and 5 bases from J; bases unmatched to any gene: 7. Germline V CDR1 and CDR2: SGHRS, YFSETQ.

The chain employs TRBV9 and TRBJ1-2; 7 nucleotides match TRBD1. V was clipped by 0 bases and J by 7 bases; unmatched bases: 12. This CDR3 comprises 16 residues. Germline values: CDR1 SGDLS, CDR2 YYNGEE. The CDR3 DNA follows: TGTGCCAGCAGCGTAGCTCCGACAGGGCCTGTCGTTGGCTACACCTTC. Amino acid sequence: CASSVAPTGPVVGYTF.

The J gene is TRBJ1-1, the V gene TRBV10-3, with TRBD1 identical over 9 bases. The CDR3 spans 11 residues. In germline, CDR1 is ENHRY, CDR2 SYGVKD. The V gene end was trimmed by 10 bases and the J gene end by 8 bases; junction bases not matched to a gene: 5. This chain's CDR3 is CATRTGVEAFF. CDR3 sequence (DNA): TGTGCCACCAGGACAGGGGTCGAAGCTTTCTTT.

This chain uses TRBV6-6 with TRBJ1-6; D perhaps matches TRBD1 (6 bases). Germline V gene lookup returns CDR1 MNHNY and CDR2 SVGAGI (reference sequence). The ends were cut back, 6 bases at V and 10 bases at J, with 16 bases in the middle. The CDR3 spans 14 residues. The CDR3 sequence is CASREGHSFSPLHF. Written as DNA, the CDR3 is TGTGCCAGCAGAGAGGGACATTCCTTCTCACCCCTCCACTTT.

The chain uses TRBV7-2 and TRBJ1-5; D gene uncertain. The CDR3 is 14 amino acids. Germline V CDR1 and CDR2: SGHTA, FQGNSA. The V end was cut by 1 base, the J end by 5 bases, with 9 bases between. CDR3 DNA sequence: TGTGCCAGCAGCTTAGTGGGCGGGGATCAGCCCCAGCATTTT. As protein: CASSLVGGDQPQHF.

The chain couples TRBV12-5 to TRBJ1-1; 9 nucleotides agree with TRBD1. The V and J ends lost 5 bases and 5 bases, in that order; junction bases with no gene match: 12. The CDR3 consists of 16 residues. Germline CDR1 is LGHNT and CDR2 is FRNRAP. This chain's CDR3 is CASGPRTGEGETEAFF. The CDR3 coding sequence is TGTGCTAGTGGTCCGCGGACAGGGGAAGGGGAAACTGAAGCTTTCTTT.

The chain combines TRBV11-3 with TRBJ2-1; perhaps TRBD2 as D (6 bases). The V gene's germline CDR1 is SGHNT and CDR2 YENEEA. The CDR3 is 14 amino acids. The V gene lost 4 bases and the J gene lost 5 bases, with 12 bases spanning the gap. Here the CDR3 reads CASSSPSAHNEQFF. CDR3 nucleotides: TGTGCCAGCAGCTCCCCTAGCGCCCACAATGAGCAGTTCTTC.

The gene calls are TRBV14 and TRBJ2-1; 7 positions match TRBD2. Germline CDR1 SGHDN, CDR2 FVKESK. There are 16 residues in the CDR3. The J segment lost 2 bases and the V segment lost 4 bases, leaving 8 bases of the junction unmatched. CDR3 nucleotides: TGTGCCAGCAGCCGAGGGCGAGCGGGGACCTACAATGAGCAGTTCTTC. This translates into CASSRGRAGTYNEQFF.

J is TRBJ1-5 and V is TRBV28; possible D gene TRBD1, 6 bases. The CDR3 covers 15 residues. The germline V gene encodes CDR1 MDHEN and CDR2 SYDVKM. Trimming left V 3 bases short and J 2 bases short, with 11 bases between. The CDR3 nucleotides are TGTGCCAGCAGTTTCATCAGGGGCCGCAATCAGCCCCAGCATTTT. Protein: CASSFIRGRNQPQHF.

The chain joins TRBV3-1 (or the pseudogene TRBV3-2) to TRBJ2-7; 8 positions agree with TRBD2. Germline CDR1 is LGHDT and CDR2 is YNNKEL (reference sequence). This CDR3 has 15 residues. J gave up 3 bases and V 4 bases, and 8 bases lay outside the gene matches. The CDR3 spells CASSPTPGLVYEQYF. The CDR3 bases are TGTGCCAGCAGCCCTACTCCGGGACTAGTCTACGAGCAGTACTTC.

This clone was counted once. The chain carries TRBV5-1 and TRBJ2-5; D unclear. Germline assignment: CDR1 SGHRS and CDR2 YFSETQ. The CDR3 has 15 amino acids. V gave up 2 bases and J gave up 2 bases, with 13 bases separating them. Here the CDR3 DNA reads TGCGCCAGCAGCTTCTTCCCACAAGTTCAAGAGACCCAGTACTTC. It is translated as CASSFFPQVQETQYF.